The T cell receptor (beta chain) under discussion was sequenced for a study of T cell responses to AZD1222 COVID-19 vaccine. Study summary: Analysis merged second doses at about 4 or about 12 weeks. Study results and limitations: With two AZD1222 doses given, Spike-specific TCR breadth and depth both rose. Donors were mostly white British, more females; clonal diversity possibly underestimated. Baseline seropositivity characterized only six AZD1222 recipients.

The CDR3 contains 14 residues. Losses at the gene ends were 0 bases for V and 6 bases for J; bases not matched to a gene: 2. Germline CDR1 reads SGDLS; CDR2 reads YYNGEE. With respect to this clone: What it binds is unknown.

Clones were sequenced by immunoSEQ multiplex PCR, and TCRdb holds only the in-frame ones, with some missing. Of tens of thousands of clones in the sample, nearly 90% were seen once. The chain links TRBV9 to TRBJ2-3; TRBD2 aligns across 9 bases. The sequence came from an adult in good health. The sample in question was peripheral blood, obtained on day 0 of AZD1222 vaccination. The CDR3 protein is CASSVVLAGDTQYF. For the CDR3, the DNA is TGTGCCAGCAGCGTAGTCCTAGCGGGGGATACGCAGTATTTT.